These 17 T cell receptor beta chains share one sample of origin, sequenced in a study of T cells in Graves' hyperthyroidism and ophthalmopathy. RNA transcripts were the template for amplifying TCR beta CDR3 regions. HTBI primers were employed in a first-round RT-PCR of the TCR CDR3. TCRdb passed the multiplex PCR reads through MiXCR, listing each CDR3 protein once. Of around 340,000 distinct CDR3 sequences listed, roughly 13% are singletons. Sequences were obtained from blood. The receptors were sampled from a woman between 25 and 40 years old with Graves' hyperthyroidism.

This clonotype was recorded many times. In nucleotides, the CDR3 is TGTGCCAGCAGTTTGACAGGGGTTCGCTACGAGCAGTACTTC. Translation gives CASSLTGVRYEQYF. The rearrangement links TRBV12-3 or TRBV12-4 to TRBJ2-7, with TRBD1 matching 8 bases. The V segment lost 3 bases and the J segment 3 bases; nucleotides outside the gene matches: 4. CDR3 length equals 14 residues.

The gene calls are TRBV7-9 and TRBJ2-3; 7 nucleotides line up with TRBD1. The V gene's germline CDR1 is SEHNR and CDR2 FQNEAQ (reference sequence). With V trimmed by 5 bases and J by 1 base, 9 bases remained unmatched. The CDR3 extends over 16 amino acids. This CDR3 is CASSPRTGEGTDTQYF. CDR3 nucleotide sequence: TGTGCCAGCAGCCCGCGTACAGGGGAAGGCACAGATACGCAGTATTTT.

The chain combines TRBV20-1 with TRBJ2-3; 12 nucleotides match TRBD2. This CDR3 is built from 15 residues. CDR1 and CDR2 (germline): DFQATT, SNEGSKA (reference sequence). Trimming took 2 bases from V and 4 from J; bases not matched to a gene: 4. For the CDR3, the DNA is TGCAGTGCTAGACGGCTAGCGGGAGGGTCAGATACGCAGTATTTT. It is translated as CSARRLAGGSDTQYF.

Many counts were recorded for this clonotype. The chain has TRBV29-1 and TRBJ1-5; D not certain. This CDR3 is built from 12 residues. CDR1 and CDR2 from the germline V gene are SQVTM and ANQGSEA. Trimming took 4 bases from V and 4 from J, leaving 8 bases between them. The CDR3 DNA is TGCAGCGTTGGTGGAGGTAATCAGCCCCAGCATTTT. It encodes CSVGGGNQPQHF. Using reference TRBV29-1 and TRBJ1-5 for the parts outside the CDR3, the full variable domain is SAVISQKPSRDICQRGTSLTIQCQVDSQVTMMFWYRQQPGQSLTLIATANQGSEATYESGFVIDKFPISRPNLTFSTLTVSNMSPEDSSIYLCSVGGGNQPQHFGDGTRLSIL.

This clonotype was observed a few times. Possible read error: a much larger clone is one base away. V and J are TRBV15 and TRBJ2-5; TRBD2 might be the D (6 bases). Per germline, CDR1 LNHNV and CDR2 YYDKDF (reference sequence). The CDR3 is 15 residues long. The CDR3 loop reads CATGRGERAIGTQYF. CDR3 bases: TGTGCCACCGGCAGAGGGGAGCGGGCTATCGGGACCCAGTACTTC.

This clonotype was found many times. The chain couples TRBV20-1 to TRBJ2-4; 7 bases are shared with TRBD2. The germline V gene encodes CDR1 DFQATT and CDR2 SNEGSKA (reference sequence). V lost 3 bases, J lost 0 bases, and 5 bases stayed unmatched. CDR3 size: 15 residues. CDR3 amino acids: CSASGRIGAKNIQYF. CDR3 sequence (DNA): TGCAGTGCTAGCGGGAGGATTGGAGCCAAAAACATTCAGTACTTC.

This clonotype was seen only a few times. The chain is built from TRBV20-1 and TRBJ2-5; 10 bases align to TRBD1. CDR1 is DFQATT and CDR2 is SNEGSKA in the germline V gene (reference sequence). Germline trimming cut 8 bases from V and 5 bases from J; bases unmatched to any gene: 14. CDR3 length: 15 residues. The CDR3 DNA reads TGCAGTTTGGGGACGACAGGGGGCGCTGGGGAGACCCAGTACTTC. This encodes CSLGTTGGAGETQYF.

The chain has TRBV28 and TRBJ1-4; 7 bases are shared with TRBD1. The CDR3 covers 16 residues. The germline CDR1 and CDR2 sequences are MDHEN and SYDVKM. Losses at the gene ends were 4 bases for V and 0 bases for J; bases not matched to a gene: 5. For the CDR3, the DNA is TGTGCCAGCAGTTCTTTGGGACAGCCAACTAATGAAAAACTGTTTTTT. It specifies CASSSLGQPTNEKLFF. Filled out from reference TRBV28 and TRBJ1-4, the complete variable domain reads DVKVTQSSRYLVKRTGEKVFLECVQDMDHENMFWYRQDPGLGLRLIYFSYDVKMKEKGDIPEGYSVSREKKERFSLILESASTNQTSMYLCASSSLGQPTNEKLFFGSGTQLSVL.

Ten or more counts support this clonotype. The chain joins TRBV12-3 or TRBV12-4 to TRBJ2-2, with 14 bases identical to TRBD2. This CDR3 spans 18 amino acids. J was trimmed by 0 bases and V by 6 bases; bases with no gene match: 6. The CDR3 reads CASSWRGLAGANTGELFF. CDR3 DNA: TGTGCCAGCAGCTGGAGGGGACTAGCGGGAGCGAACACCGGGGAGCTGTTTTTT.

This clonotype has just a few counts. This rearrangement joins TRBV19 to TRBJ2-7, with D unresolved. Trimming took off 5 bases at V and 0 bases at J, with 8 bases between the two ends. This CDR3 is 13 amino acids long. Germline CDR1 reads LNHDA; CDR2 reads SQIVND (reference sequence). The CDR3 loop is CASSFGNSYEQYF. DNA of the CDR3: TGTGCCAGTAGTTTCGGCAACTCCTACGAGCAGTACTTC.

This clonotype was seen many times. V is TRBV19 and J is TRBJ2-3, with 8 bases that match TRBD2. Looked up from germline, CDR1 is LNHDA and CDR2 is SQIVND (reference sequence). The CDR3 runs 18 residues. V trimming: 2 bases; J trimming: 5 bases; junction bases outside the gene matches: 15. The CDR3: CASSIRGKAGEEKDTQYF. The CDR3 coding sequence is TGTGCCAGTAGTATAAGGGGGAAAGCGGGAGAAGAGAAAGATACGCAGTATTTT.

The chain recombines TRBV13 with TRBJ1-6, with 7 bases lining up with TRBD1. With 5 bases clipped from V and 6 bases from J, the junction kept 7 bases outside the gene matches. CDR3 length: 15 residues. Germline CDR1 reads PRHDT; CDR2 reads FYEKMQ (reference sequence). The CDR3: CASSAQGGFNSPLHF. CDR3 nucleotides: TGTGCCAGCAGCGCCCAGGGGGGCTTTAATTCACCCCTCCACTTT.

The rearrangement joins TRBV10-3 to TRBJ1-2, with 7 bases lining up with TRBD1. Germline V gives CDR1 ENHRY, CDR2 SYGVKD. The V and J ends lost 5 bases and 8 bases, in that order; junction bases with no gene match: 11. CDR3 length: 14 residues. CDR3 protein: CAISNHRGEGGYTF. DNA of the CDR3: TGTGCCATCAGTAATCACAGGGGAGAAGGAGGCTACACCTTC.

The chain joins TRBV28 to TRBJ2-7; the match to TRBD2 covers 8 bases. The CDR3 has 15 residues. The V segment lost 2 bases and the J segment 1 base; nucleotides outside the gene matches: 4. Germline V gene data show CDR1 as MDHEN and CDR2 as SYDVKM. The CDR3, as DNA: TGTGCCAGCAGTTTAACGGGAGGGCCTTCCTACGAGCAGTACTTC. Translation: CASSLTGGPSYEQYF. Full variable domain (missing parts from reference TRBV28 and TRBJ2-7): DVKVTQSSRYLVKRTGEKVFLECVQDMDHENMFWYRQDPGLGLRLIYFSYDVKMKEKGDIPEGYSVSREKKERFSLILESASTNQTSMYLCASSLTGGPSYEQYFGPGTRLTVT.

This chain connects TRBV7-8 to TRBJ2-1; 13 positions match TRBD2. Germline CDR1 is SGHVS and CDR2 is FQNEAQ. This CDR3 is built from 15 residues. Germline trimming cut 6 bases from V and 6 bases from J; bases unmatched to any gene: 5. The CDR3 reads CASSYGTSGTNEQFF. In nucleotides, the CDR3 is TGTGCCAGCAGTTACGGGACTAGCGGGACCAATGAGCAGTTCTTC. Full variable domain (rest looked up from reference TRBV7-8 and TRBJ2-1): GAGVSQSPRYKVAKRGQDVALRCDPISGHVSLFWYQQALGQGPEFLTYFQNEAQLDKSGLPSDRFFAERPEGSVSTLKIQRTQQEDSAVYLCASSYGTSGTNEQFFGPGTRLTVL.

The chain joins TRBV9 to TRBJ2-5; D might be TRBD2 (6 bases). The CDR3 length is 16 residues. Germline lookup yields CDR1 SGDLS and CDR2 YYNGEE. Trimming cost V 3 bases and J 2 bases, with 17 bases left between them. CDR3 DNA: TGTGCCAGCAGCGACGGGCTTATGGGGGGACAAGAGACCCAGTACTTC. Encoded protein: CASSDGLMGGQETQYF.

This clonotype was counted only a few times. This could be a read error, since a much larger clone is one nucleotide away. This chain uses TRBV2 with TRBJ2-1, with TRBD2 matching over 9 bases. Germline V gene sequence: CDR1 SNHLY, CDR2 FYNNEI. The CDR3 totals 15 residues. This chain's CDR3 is CASSELAGFYNVQFF. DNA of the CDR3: TGTGCCAGCAGTGAACTAGCGGGATTCTACAATGTGCAGTTCTTC.